The text below deals with one T cell receptor (beta chain). Its specificity is unknown. As defined, naive CD8 cells were CD45RO-negative and positively selected for CCR7, with terminally differentiated effector memory CD45RA+ cells excluded. All the donors were Caucasian adults who lived in Nashville, Tennessee. These data come from a study of shared clonotypes between healthy human individuals. Study results and limitations: Larger estimated richness was generally recorded for naive subsets relative to memory subsets. Genetic and exposure-history diversity was limited by the small donor number. Incomplete sequencing of sorted subsets was indicated by rarefaction despite large depth.

Germline CDR1 SGHTA, CDR2 FQGTGA. The CDR3 consists of 14 residues. The V gene end was trimmed by 3 bases and the J gene end by 3 bases; junction bases not matched to a gene: 2. Clones were read by immunoSEQ multiplex PCR, and TCRdb kept only the in-frame ones, dropping some. The profile shows roughly 2.1 million clones, about 92% of them singletons. The chain combines TRBV7-3 with TRBJ2-3; 8 bases are shared with TRBD2. This clonotype originated in a man younger than 35 in good health. Some clones in this sample may be carry-over from other donors' samples. The sequencing sample was made of naive CD8+ T cells from PBMCs. CDR3 sequence (DNA): TGTGCCAGCAGCTTCGGCGGGAGGACAGATACGCAGTATTTT. Translated, it gives CASSFGGRTDTQYF.